The 29 T cell receptor beta chains below were found in one sample sequenced in a study of blood T cell repertoires in COVID-19. The data were produced by immunoSEQ multiplex PCR, yet TCRdb's version contains in-frame clones alone and is incomplete. The repertoire holds about 75,000 clones, with around 90% as singletons. Sequencing was performed on peripheral blood. These receptors were collected from a woman in her forties or fifties with acute or convalescent COVID-19.

This clone was observed a few times. The J gene is TRBJ2-3, the V gene TRBV25-1; 8 nucleotides align to TRBD2. CDR3 length: 15 residues. V gave up 3 bases and J gave up 2 bases; unmatched junction bases: 4. Germline-derived CDR1 and CDR2 are MGHDK and SYGVNS. CDR3 sequence reads: CASSDSGGITDTQYF. As DNA, the CDR3 is TGTGCCAGCAGTGATTCGGGAGGGATCACAGATACGCAGTATTTT.

The genes are TRBV19 and TRBJ2-1; D gene unclear. Germline values: CDR1 LNHDA, CDR2 SQIVND (reference sequence). Trimming shortened V by 3 bases and J by 0 bases, and 9 bases separated the two germline ends. The CDR3 contains 15 residues. CDR3 coding DNA: TGTGCCAGTAGTATCTCTAGGAGCTCCTACAATGAGCAGTTCTTC. Encoded protein: CASSISRSSYNEQFF. The full variable domain, rest sourced from reference TRBV19 and TRBJ2-1, is DGGITQSPKYLFRKEGQNVTLSCEQNLNHDAMYWYRQDPGQGLRLIYYSQIVNDFQKGDIAEGYSVSREKKESFPLTVTSAQKNPTAFYLCASSISRSSYNEQFFGPGTRLTVL.

This clone was detected only once. This chain uses TRBV21-1 with TRBJ2-7; the table assigns TRBD2, which was not confirmed against the DNA. TRBV21-1 is an annotated pseudogene. This CDR3 spans 14 amino acids. As DNA, the CDR3 is TGTGCCAGCAGCAAAAGGCGGGGAACCTACGAGCAGTACTTC. As protein: CASSKRRGTYEQYF.

This clone occurred a few times. DNA for the CDR3: TGTGCCAGCAGTGCACAGGGTGGGAACTATGGCTACACCTTC. Translated, it gives CASSAQGGNYGYTF. The chain combines TRBV2 with TRBJ1-2, with TRBD1 as a possible D gene (6 bases). V shed 4 bases and J shed 2 bases, with 11 bases lying between them. Germline assignment: CDR1 SNHLY and CDR2 FYNNEI. The CDR3 loop spans 14 amino acids.

The chain recombines TRBV13 with TRBJ2-5; TRBD1 aligns across 7 bases. The CDR3 runs 13 residues. Germline V CDR1 and CDR2: PRHDT, FYEKMQ (reference sequence). With V trimmed by 5 bases and J by 5 bases, 5 bases remained unmatched. CDR3 sequence: CASSAGTAETQYF. CDR3 DNA: TGTGCCAGCAGCGCCGGGACAGCGGAGACCCAGTACTTC.

This clone was counted a single time. This chain uses TRBV27 with TRBJ2-7; 10 bases line up with TRBD2. Losses at the gene ends were 5 bases for V and 6 bases for J; bases not matched to a gene: 13. The CDR3 spans 16 residues. Germline assignment: CDR1 MNHEY and CDR2 SMNVEV (reference sequence). CDR3 DNA: TGTGCCAGCAGTCCCCTTGTGAGCGGGGGGGCCGTCGAGCAGTACTTC. This translates into CASSPLVSGGAVEQYF.

The J gene is TRBJ2-7, the V gene TRBV6-5; TRBD1 might be the D (6 bases). The germline gives CDR1 MNHEY, CDR2 SVGAGI. CDR3 length equals 16 residues. Between the trimmed V and J ends, which lost 0 bases and 3 bases, there was a span of 15 bases. This CDR3 reads CASSYSRPLQGYEQYF. DNA of the CDR3: TGTGCCAGCAGTTACTCGAGGCCACTACAGGGCTACGAGCAGTACTTC.

The rearrangement joins TRBV13 to TRBJ1-2; 7 bases fit TRBD1. V gave up 5 bases and J gave up 3 bases; unmatched junction bases: 0. The CDR3 consists of 12 residues. Looked up from germline, CDR1 is PRHDT and CDR2 is FYEKMQ (reference sequence). The CDR3 DNA follows: TGTGCCAGCAGCGGACAGGACTATGGCTACACCTTC. This codes for CASSGQDYGYTF.

The chain is built from TRBV7-2 and TRBJ2-7; 7 nucleotides agree with TRBD2. V was clipped by 1 base and J by 5 bases; unmatched bases: 5. Per germline, CDR1 SGHTA and CDR2 FQGNSA. There are 14 residues in the CDR3. This chain's CDR3 is CASSLDPGTNEQYF. The CDR3 bases are TGTGCCAGCAGCTTAGATCCGGGGACTAACGAGCAGTACTTC.

The chain recombines TRBV4-3 with TRBJ2-1; possible D gene TRBD2, 7 bases. This CDR3 region has 16 residues. The V end lost 4 bases, the J end lost 3 bases, and 16 bases lay between the germline ends. Germline V gene data show CDR1 as LGHNA and CDR2 as YSLEER. The CDR3 spells CASSRSVGGGYNEQFF. In DNA form, the CDR3 reads TGCGCCAGCAGCCGGTCAGTGGGAGGGGGCTACAATGAGCAGTTCTTC.

The V gene is TRBV15, the J gene TRBJ2-2; D remains unclear. The CDR3 length is 13 residues. Germline V lookup: CDR1 LNHNV, CDR2 YYDKDF (reference sequence). Trimming took 0 bases from V and 7 from J, leaving 6 bases between them. The CDR3 coding sequence is TGTGCCACCAGCAGAGATCGGGTCGGGGAGCTGTTTTTT. Translation: CATSRDRVGELFF.

This rearrangement joins TRBV30 to TRBJ1-5; D not certain. Germline V gives CDR1 GTSNPN, CDR2 SVGIG (reference sequence). The V end was cut by 0 bases, the J end by 0 bases, with 6 bases between. CDR3 size: 14 residues. The CDR3 nucleotides are TGTGCCTGGAGTGTCGAGATTAGCAATCAGCCCCAGCATTTT. Amino acids: CAWSVEISNQPQHF.

This clone was seen once. The V gene is TRBV27, the J gene TRBJ2-3, with 9 nucleotides matching TRBD2. V was pared by 1 base and J by 4 bases, with 3 bases of the junction left unmatched. The CDR3 contains 15 residues. Germline-derived CDR1 and CDR2 are MNHEY and SMNVEV (reference sequence). The CDR3 coding sequence is TGTGCCAGCAGTTTATTTAGCGGGGGCTCAGATACGCAGTATTTT. Translating gives CASSLFSGGSDTQYF.

This clone was detected once. The chain has TRBV2 and TRBJ2-1, with 7 bases that match TRBD1. The CDR3 is 15 residues long. Germline lookup yields CDR1 SNHLY and CDR2 FYNNEI. With 8 bases clipped from V and 4 bases from J, the junction kept 11 bases outside the gene matches. The CDR3 DNA reads TGTGCCAGCTACCCCCGGGACAGAAGATACAATGAGCAGTTCTTC. It codes for CASYPRDRRYNEQFF.

The chain joins TRBV11-3 to TRBJ2-3; D remains unclear. V was shortened by 6 bases and J by 5 bases, with 15 bases between the two germline ends. Germline lookup yields CDR1 SGHNT and CDR2 YENEEA. The CDR3 contains 14 residues. The CDR3: CASSHRAFGDTQYF. CDR3 bases: TGTGCCAGCAGTCACAGAGCCTTCGGAGATACGCAGTATTTT.

This clone was observed a few times. V gene TRBV12-5 combines with J gene TRBJ1-5; 7 nucleotides line up with TRBD1. There are 14 residues in the CDR3. With V trimmed by 3 bases and J by 4 bases, 3 bases remained unmatched. The germline V gene has CDR1 LGHNT and CDR2 FRNRAP. CDR3 amino acids: CASGFGTANQPQHF. The CDR3 nucleotides are TGTGCTAGTGGTTTCGGGACAGCGAATCAGCCCCAGCATTTT.

V is TRBV4-1 and J is TRBJ1-6; no reliable D call. Germline CDR1 reads MGHRA; CDR2 reads YSYEKL. CDR3 size: 13 residues. Trimming shortened V by 4 bases and J by 9 bases, and 10 bases separated the two germline ends. The CDR3 loop is CASSPGEGSPLHF. The DNA for the CDR3 is TGCGCCAGCAGCCCGGGCGAGGGTTCACCCCTCCACTTT.

J is TRBJ2-6 and V is TRBV19; D perhaps matches TRBD1 (6 bases). From germline, CDR1 is LNHDA and CDR2 SQIVND (reference sequence). The germline V and J ends were trimmed by 5 bases and 0 bases, with 14 bases remaining between them. The length of the CDR3 is 17 residues. The CDR3 reads CASSYGQGSSGANVLTF. Written as DNA, the CDR3 is TGTGCCAGTAGTTACGGGCAGGGGAGCTCTGGGGCCAACGTCCTGACTTTC.

The chain uses TRBV3-1 (or the pseudogene TRBV3-2) and TRBJ2-5; D ambiguous. The CDR3 totals 12 residues. Trimming cost V 2 bases and J 4 bases, with 5 bases left between them. Per germline, CDR1 LGHDT and CDR2 YNNKEL (reference sequence). The CDR3 region has the DNA TGTGCCAGCAGCCAATACGGAGAGACCCAGTACTTC. Its protein is CASSQYGETQYF.

The V gene is TRBV28, the J gene TRBJ1-5; 10 bases agree with TRBD1. The CDR3 is 15 amino acids. Germline V gene data show CDR1 as MDHEN and CDR2 as SYDVKM. Losses at the gene ends were 4 bases for V and 3 bases for J; bases not matched to a gene: 3. The DNA of the CDR3 is TGTGCCAGCAGTTCTGACAGGGGGCTCAATCAGCCCCAGCATTTT. This codes for CASSSDRGLNQPQHF.

The V call is TRBV7-2, the J call TRBJ1-4; D is uncertain. V was trimmed by 3 bases and J by 4 bases, leaving 9 bases between them. The CDR3 spans 14 residues. The germline gives CDR1 SGHTA, CDR2 FQGNSA. In DNA, the CDR3 is TGTGCCAGCAGCTTTGAGGTCGGTAATGAAAAACTGTTTTTT. This encodes CASSFEVGNEKLFF.

This chain links TRBV5-1 with TRBJ2-5, with D perhaps TRBD2 (5 bases). The CDR3 spans 14 residues. Trimming cost V 2 bases and J 5 bases, with 13 bases left between them. CDR1 and CDR2 (germline): SGHRS, YFSETQ. The CDR3 DNA follows: TGCGCCAGCAGCTTCGGGATAAACCGGGAGACCCAGTACTTC. Protein sequence: CASSFGINRETQYF.

This clone showed up just once. V and J are TRBV7-9 and TRBJ1-6, with 7 bases that match TRBD1. J lost 11 bases, V lost 5 bases, and 9 bases had no gene match. Germline loops: CDR1 SEHNR, CDR2 FQNEAQ (reference sequence). This CDR3 is built from 14 residues. The CDR3: CASSATGGQAPLHF. As DNA, the CDR3 is TGTGCCAGCAGCGCGACAGGTGGACAGGCACCCCTCCACTTT.

J is TRBJ2-7 and V is TRBV6-1; TRBD2 matches 12 bases. Unmatched junction bases numbered 5, after V lost 2 bases and J lost 6 bases. The CDR3 spans 15 residues. Per germline, CDR1 MNHNS and CDR2 SASEGT. The CDR3 DNA follows: TGTGCCAGCAGTGAACCAGGACTAGCGGGGCGCGAGCAGTACTTC. Translating it yields CASSEPGLAGREQYF.

The chain joins TRBV18 to TRBJ1-4, with D possibly being TRBD1 (5 bases). Trimming left V 0 bases short and J 7 bases short, with 15 bases between. The germline CDR1 and CDR2 sequences are KGHSH and LQKENI. This CDR3 has 16 amino acids. CDR3 bases: TGTGCCAGCTCACCACCGGAAGCGCAGGGCGGTGAAAAACTGTTTTTT. This gives the protein CASSPPEAQGGEKLFF.

This chain links TRBV7-2 with TRBJ2-3; D perhaps matches TRBD1 (5 bases). This CDR3 spans 12 amino acids. Germline V gene sequence: CDR1 SGHTA, CDR2 FQGNSA. V gave up 5 bases and J gave up 6 bases, with 9 bases separating them. DNA of the CDR3: TGTGCCAGCAGCGCCTCAGGGGATACGCAGTATTTT. Its translation: CASSASGDTQYF.

This clone was found a few times. The chain carries TRBV11-3 and TRBJ2-3, with 8 positions matching TRBD1. Looked up from germline, CDR1 is SGHNT and CDR2 is YENEEA. The CDR3 is 15 amino acids. V gave up 6 bases and J gave up 0 bases; unmatched junction bases: 5. CDR3 in DNA: TGTGCCAGCAGAACGGACAGGGCTAGCACAGATACGCAGTATTTT. This codes for CASRTDRASTDTQYF.

The chain is built from TRBV7-2 and TRBJ1-2; D may be TRBD1 (6 bases). The ends were cut back, 5 bases at V and 3 bases at J, with 10 bases in the middle. Looked up from germline, CDR1 is SGHTA and CDR2 is FQGNSA. The length of the CDR3 is 13 residues. CDR3 bases: TGTGCCAGCAGCGAAGACAGGTACTATGGCTACACCTTC. As protein: CASSEDRYYGYTF.

The chain combines TRBV6-2 or TRBV6-3 with TRBJ2-7; 9 bases fit TRBD1. The germline V gene has CDR1 MNHEY and CDR2 SVGEGT. V was clipped by 2 bases and J by 3 bases; unmatched bases: 8. This CDR3 contains 16 residues. CDR3 nucleotide sequence: TGTGCCAGCAGTTACAGGAGGGACAGGGTTTACTACGAGCAGTACTTC. This gives the protein CASSYRRDRVYYEQYF.